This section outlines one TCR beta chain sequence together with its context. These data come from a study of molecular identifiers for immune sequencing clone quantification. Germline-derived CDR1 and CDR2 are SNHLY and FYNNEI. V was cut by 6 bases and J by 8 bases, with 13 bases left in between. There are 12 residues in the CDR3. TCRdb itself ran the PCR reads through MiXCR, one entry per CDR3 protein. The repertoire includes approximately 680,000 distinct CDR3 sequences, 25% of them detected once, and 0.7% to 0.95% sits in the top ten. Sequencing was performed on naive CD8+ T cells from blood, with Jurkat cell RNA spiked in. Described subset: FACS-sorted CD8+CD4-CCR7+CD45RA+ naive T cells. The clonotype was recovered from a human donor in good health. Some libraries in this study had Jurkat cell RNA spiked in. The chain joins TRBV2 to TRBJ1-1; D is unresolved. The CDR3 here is CASRPPNEEAFF. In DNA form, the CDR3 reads TGTGCCAGCAGACCCCCCAACGAGGAAGCTTTCTTT.